This TCR beta chain was retrieved from a study of blood T cell repertoires in COVID-19. In the study overall: The analysed material was cDNA or gDNA that came from T cells, B-cell-depleted T cells, or PBMCs.

After removal of 4 bases from V and 5 bases from J, the junction contained 8 bases not matched to a gene. The germline CDR1 and CDR2 sequences are MDHEN and SYDVKM. This CDR3 has 15 amino acids. In the study's own analysis: Amplification of reference gene primers was used by the study to estimate nucleated cell counts. Only in-frame clones appear in the TCRdb table, and some are missing; sequencing was by immunoSEQ multiplex PCR. For V, J and clone size, that table is used; D and trimming come from the DNA. Of approximately 120,000 clones listed, around four fifths are singletons. This clone was counted once.

The sequencing sample was made of peripheral blood. The receptor comes from a man of 80 years or more with acute or convalescent COVID-19. This rearrangement joins TRBV28 to TRBJ2-5, with 9 bases lining up with TRBD1. Here the CDR3 reads CASSSQGAPWETQYF. The CDR3 nucleotides read TGTGCCAGCAGTTCACAGGGGGCCCCCTGGGAGACCCAGTACTTC.